These T cell receptor beta chains were read from a single sample in a study of CXCR3-negative and CXCR3-positive naive CD8 T cells. TCRdb re-called the 5' RACE reads, yielding one record per CDR3 amino acid sequence without DNA. The sample table includes over 20,000 distinct CDR3 sequences. Sequencing input: naive CXCR3- CD8+ T cells from blood. These receptors all come from a human donor in good health. Some clones in this sample may be carry-over from other donors' samples. Both conserved end residues are part of each CDR3. Fields, in order: V gene, J gene, clone size, CDR3 protein. Some rows have no size entry. The others give once, few or many, or a class for an expanded clone.

v_call: TRBV4-3; j_call: TRBJ2-7; clone_size: .; cdr3_aa: CASSQGTGPYEQYF
v_call: TRBV11-2; j_call: TRBJ2-3; clone_size: .; cdr3_aa: CASSPSGGATDTQYF
v_call: TRBV12-3/TRBV12-4; j_call: TRBJ2-4; clone_size: .; cdr3_aa: CASRDPLGQASDF
v_call: TRBV5-1; j_call: TRBJ2-7; clone_size: .; cdr3_aa: CASSFGQGGVYEQYF
v_call: TRBV9; j_call: TRBJ1-1; clone_size: .; cdr3_aa: CASGDGQNTEAFF
v_call: TRBV29-1; j_call: TRBJ2-2; clone_size: .; cdr3_aa: CSVQGGTGELFF
v_call: TRBV29-1; j_call: TRBJ2-3; clone_size: .; cdr3_aa: CSVPLGQGPDTQYF
v_call: TRBV15; j_call: TRBJ2-5; clone_size: .; cdr3_aa: CATTDMDRESGETQYF
v_call: TRBV29-1; j_call: TRBJ2-5; clone_size: .; cdr3_aa: CSVDKLLGGQETQYF
v_call: TRBV11-2; j_call: TRBJ2-7; clone_size: .; cdr3_aa: CASSSGLAYTYEQYF
v_call: TRBV5-6; j_call: TRBJ2-3; clone_size: .; cdr3_aa: CASSRGFPGTQYF
v_call: TRBV10-1; j_call: TRBJ2-1; clone_size: .; cdr3_aa: CASSTIGRDEQFF
v_call: TRBV4-3; j_call: TRBJ2-3; clone_size: .; cdr3_aa: CASSQARGGSTDTQYF
v_call: TRBV12-3/TRBV12-4; j_call: TRBJ2-7; clone_size: .; cdr3_aa: CASSLVGGFTYEQYF
v_call: TRBV27; j_call: TRBJ2-1; clone_size: .; cdr3_aa: CASRPGQGIDEQFF
v_call: TRBV19; j_call: TRBJ2-1; clone_size: .; cdr3_aa: CASSITGPLNEQFF
v_call: TRBV14; j_call: TRBJ2-7; clone_size: .; cdr3_aa: CASSPFLYYEQYF
v_call: TRBV29-1; j_call: TRBJ2-7; clone_size: .; cdr3_aa: CSVVGQNKYEQYF
v_call: TRBV28; j_call: TRBJ2-4; clone_size: .; cdr3_aa: CASSSEPTGVDIQYF
v_call: TRBV20-1; j_call: TRBJ2-2; clone_size: medium-sized; cdr3_aa: CSARDLASEGGGDTGELFF
v_call: TRBV15; j_call: TRBJ2-1; clone_size: .; cdr3_aa: CATSRVKVFPYNEQFF
v_call: TRBV7-9; j_call: TRBJ2-7; clone_size: .; cdr3_aa: CASSLDPDGTYEQYF
v_call: TRBV7-2; j_call: TRBJ2-7; clone_size: .; cdr3_aa: CASSPLADRDFSYEQYF
v_call: TRBV6-6; j_call: TRBJ2-2; clone_size: .; cdr3_aa: CASKDRENTGELFF
v_call: TRBV7-2; j_call: TRBJ2-7; clone_size: .; cdr3_aa: CASSLDGLETTYEQYF
v_call: TRBV7-9; j_call: TRBJ1-2; clone_size: .; cdr3_aa: CASSDQQGIEGYTF
v_call: TRBV29-1; j_call: TRBJ1-1; clone_size: .; cdr3_aa: CSARLSGNTEAFF
v_call: TRBV11-2; j_call: TRBJ1-1; clone_size: .; cdr3_aa: CASSFNRGMNTEAFF
v_call: TRBV9; j_call: TRBJ1-4; clone_size: .; cdr3_aa: CASSVSRTDATNEKLFF
v_call: TRBV9; j_call: TRBJ1-1; clone_size: .; cdr3_aa: CASSSETGLNTEAFF
v_call: TRBV25-1; j_call: TRBJ2-7; clone_size: .; cdr3_aa: CASSDLAVSSAYEQYF
v_call: TRBV9; j_call: TRBJ2-2; clone_size: .; cdr3_aa: CASSPWDTGELFF
v_call: TRBV4-2; j_call: TRBJ1-1; clone_size: medium-sized; cdr3_aa: CASSPLRVGNTEAFF
v_call: TRBV28; j_call: TRBJ2-7; clone_size: .; cdr3_aa: CASSNGLAIPYEQYF
v_call: TRBV19; j_call: TRBJ1-2; clone_size: .; cdr3_aa: CASMTTLYGYTF
v_call: TRBV12-3/TRBV12-4; j_call: TRBJ1-1; clone_size: .; cdr3_aa: CASTPGWGNTEAFF
v_call: TRBV7-9; j_call: TRBJ2-5; clone_size: .; cdr3_aa: CASSLALGGTVETQYF
v_call: TRBV19; j_call: TRBJ1-3; clone_size: .; cdr3_aa: CASTAGGANTIYF
v_call: TRBV28; j_call: TRBJ2-3; clone_size: .; cdr3_aa: CASRDLWEGPNQDTQYF
v_call: TRBV29-1; j_call: TRBJ2-1; clone_size: .; cdr3_aa: CSVEDLETDSVYNEQFF
v_call: TRBV14; j_call: TRBJ2-7; clone_size: .; cdr3_aa: CASSLTGNPYEQYF
v_call: TRBV4-3; j_call: TRBJ2-1; clone_size: .; cdr3_aa: CASSQTRTGGNEQFF
v_call: TRBV27; j_call: TRBJ2-6; clone_size: .; cdr3_aa: CASSLASGANVLTF
v_call: TRBV20-1; j_call: TRBJ2-3; clone_size: .; cdr3_aa: CSAPGGVSTDTQYF
v_call: TRBV5-6; j_call: TRBJ2-5; clone_size: .; cdr3_aa: CASSLGGSTGETQYF
v_call: TRBV9; j_call: TRBJ2-1; clone_size: .; cdr3_aa: CASSPSGGSYNEQFF
v_call: TRBV7-9; j_call: TRBJ1-2; clone_size: .; cdr3_aa: CASSLNGQGTYGYTF
v_call: TRBV28; j_call: TRBJ1-2; clone_size: .; cdr3_aa: CASTETGGLYYGYTF
v_call: TRBV20-1; j_call: TRBJ2-7; clone_size: .; cdr3_aa: CSARAPGLGGTGYEQYF
v_call: TRBV6-2/TRBV6-3; j_call: TRBJ2-1; clone_size: .; cdr3_aa: CASRLSGPSSYNEQFF
v_call: TRBV14; j_call: TRBJ1-2; clone_size: .; cdr3_aa: CASSQDSPYNYGYTF
v_call: TRBV7-2; j_call: TRBJ2-1; clone_size: medium-sized; cdr3_aa: CASSDPTSEQFF
v_call: TRBV14; j_call: TRBJ2-3; clone_size: .; cdr3_aa: CASSQPPAVRITQYF
v_call: TRBV12-3/TRBV12-4; j_call: TRBJ1-1; clone_size: .; cdr3_aa: CASSLVNTEAFF
v_call: TRBV28; j_call: TRBJ2-3; clone_size: .; cdr3_aa: CASSLAGNTDTQYF
v_call: TRBV6-5; j_call: TRBJ1-2; clone_size: medium-sized; cdr3_aa: CASSYSTGDYGYTF
v_call: TRBV12-3/TRBV12-4; j_call: TRBJ1-4; clone_size: .; cdr3_aa: CASSFSEKLFF